This is a list of T cell receptor beta chains from one sample in a study of blood T cell repertoires in COVID-19. The data were produced by immunoSEQ multiplex PCR, yet TCRdb's version contains in-frame clones alone and is incomplete. The repertoire has 75,000 to 100,000 clones, 65% to 90% of them found once; the top ten carry 18%. Specimen: peripheral blood. The source of these receptors is a woman at least 80 years old with acute or convalescent COVID-19. Both conserved end residues are part of each CDR3. The D gene is left open where the match is weak. Clone size is stated in some rows and not others, as once, few, many or a class when expanded.

V	D	size	J	DNA	CDR3
TRBV2	TRBD1	.	TRBJ2-6	TGTGCCAGCAGTAATCCGGGACAGGGGGCGTTTGGGGCCAACGTCCTGACTTTC	CASSNPGQGAFGANVLTF
TRBV10-3	.	once	TRBJ1-2	TGTGCCATCAGTGCGCAGGGTACTAACTATGGCTACACCTTC	CAISAQGTNYGYTF
TRBV29-1	TRBD1	few	TRBJ2-7	TGCAGCGTTGAAACCGGACAGGGGGCGCGTGAGCAGTACTTC	CSVETGQGAREQYF
TRBV19	TRBD2	few	TRBJ2-1	TGTGCCAGTAGTATGGGACTAGCGGGGTCATATGAGCAGTTCTTC	CASSMGLAGSYEQFF
TRBV18	TRBD1	few	TRBJ1-1	TGTGCCAGCTCCCCCGAGGTCGGGACAGGGGACACTGAAGCTTTCTTT	CASSPEVGTGDTEAFF
TRBV15	TRBD2	.	TRBJ2-7	TGTGCCACCAGCTTGGGGGGACTAGCCGGCTACGAGCAGTACTTC	CATSLGGLAGYEQYF
TRBV5-5	.	.	TRBJ2-5	TGTGCCAGCAGCTTGGCCCCGGAGACCCAGTACTTC	CASSLAPETQYF
TRBV27	.	.	TRBJ1-5	TGTGCCAGCAGTTTGTCCGGGGGTCAGCCCCAGCATTTT	CASSLSGGQPQHF
TRBV2	.	.	TRBJ2-5	TGTGCCACCCTCCGGGGAGAGACCCAGTACTTC	CATLRGETQYF
TRBV2	TRBD2	.	TRBJ2-5	TGTGCCAGCAGTGAAATCTCAGGACCGGGGGGGTACTTC	CASSEISGPGGYF
TRBV6-1	.	once	TRBJ2-7	TGTGCCAGCAGTGGCCGGGAGTCGTTAAAAGGATGGTCCTACGAGCAGTACTTC	CASSGRESLKGWSYEQYF
TRBV6-2/TRBV6-3	TRBD1	.	TRBJ2-2	TGTGCCAGCAGCCCAACGACAGGGGGCTTCACCGGGGAGCTGTTTTTT	CASSPTTGGFTGELFF
TRBV7-3	.	.	TRBJ2-2	TGTGCCAGCAGCTTATTCGCAGACTCCGGGGAGCTGTTTTTT	CASSLFADSGELFF
TRBV28	TRBD1	few	TRBJ1-2	TGTGCCACCCTCAGGGACAGGCCTTATGGCTACACCTTC	CATLRDRPYGYTF
TRBV3-1/TRBV3-2	.	few	TRBJ1-6	TGTGCCAGCAGCCAGGGCCGGGGAAATTCACCCCTCCACTTT	CASSQGRGNSPLHF
TRBV4-2	.	.	TRBJ2-3	TGTGCCAGCAGCCAAGAGTCGACAGAGAATACGCAGTATTTT	CASSQESTENTQYF
TRBV5-1	TRBD1	.	TRBJ2-5	TGCGCCAGCAGCTTGGGGACGTCGACAGGGGGGCAAGAGACCCAGTACTTC	CASSLGTSTGGQETQYF
TRBV5-4	TRBD2	.	TRBJ2-1	TGTGCCAGCAGCTTGGGGGCTAGCGGGAGGGCCTTAAATGAGCAGTTCTTC	CASSLGASGRALNEQFF
TRBV6-6	.	.	TRBJ2-1	TGTGCCAGCCAGGAGGGGTATGAGCAGTTCTTC	CASQEGYEQFF
TRBV5-1	TRBD2	once	TRBJ2-7	TGCGCCAGCAGTCCCCCGAAATTTAGCGGGGGGGCCCACGAGCAGTACTTC	CASSPPKFSGGAHEQYF
TRBV5-4	.	.	TRBJ2-2	TGTGCCAGCAGCTTCGGGCAGGGTAACACCGGGGAGCTGTTTTTT	CASSFGQGNTGELFF
TRBV6-1	TRBD1	.	TRBJ1-5	TGTGCCAGCAGTGAGACAGGGGGTAGCAATCAGCCCCAGCATTTT	CASSETGGSNQPQHF
TRBV15	TRBD1	once	TRBJ1-2	TGTGCCACCAGCAGGGAAACAGGGGGATACGGCTACACCTTC	CATSRETGGYGYTF
TRBV19	.	.	TRBJ2-7	TGTGCCAGTAGTGCCTTACACCCCTACGAGCAGTACTTC	CASSALHPYEQYF
TRBV2	.	.	TRBJ1-2	TGTGCCAGCACTCTGACAGAGAACTATGGCTACACCTTC	CASTLTENYGYTF
TRBV18	TRBD1	.	TRBJ1-4	TGTGCCAGCTCACCCGGGGACAGTCGGAGGGAAAAACTGTTTTTT	CASSPGDSRREKLFF
TRBV29-1	.	once	TRBJ2-1	TGCAGCGTTGGGGACTTCTACAATGAGCAGTTCTTC	CSVGDFYNEQFF
TRBV28	.	.	TRBJ1-4	TGTGCCAGCATCCCCGGAGGGACAACTAATGAAAAACTGTTTTTT	CASIPGGTTNEKLFF
TRBV28	.	few	TRBJ2-1	TGTGCCAGCAGCGCTAGACAGGCCTACAATGAGCAGTTCTTC	CASSARQAYNEQFF
TRBV5-1	.	.	TRBJ2-7	TGCGCCAGCAGCACAGGATCCTACGAGCAGTACTTC	CASSTGSYEQYF
TRBV5-1	TRBD1	.	TRBJ2-2	TGCGCCAGCAGCCTCGGACAGGTACCGACGGGCACCGGGGAGCTGTTTTTT	CASSLGQVPTGTGELFF
TRBV10-2	.	.	TRBJ1-2	TGCGCCAGCAGTGAAGGAGGGGGGGATGGCTACACCTTC	CASSEGGGDGYTF
TRBV5-4	TRBD2	.	TRBJ2-5	TGTGCCAGCAGCTTGCAGCGGGGGGGACAAGAGACCCAGTACTTC	CASSLQRGGQETQYF
TRBV27	TRBD1	.	TRBJ2-2	TGTGCCAGCAGTCGGACAGGGAGGAGAGCCGGGGAGCTGTTTTTT	CASSRTGRRAGELFF
TRBV4-1	.	.	TRBJ1-1	TGCGCCAGCAGCCCCCCACCGGGGGGCGAAGCTTTCTTT	CASSPPPGGEAFF
TRBV5-1	.	.	TRBJ1-5	TGCGCCAGCAGCCCTACCGGGAGCAACAATCAGCCCCAGCATTTT	CASSPTGSNNQPQHF
TRBV18	TRBD1	few	TRBJ1-5	TGTGCCAGCTCGCCAGGGACAGGCCGAAAGCCCCAGCATTTT	CASSPGTGRKPQHF
TRBV2	TRBD1	.	TRBJ1-2	TGTGCCAGCAGTGGTTCAACAGGGGTTTCTGGCTACACCTTC	CASSGSTGVSGYTF
TRBV7-2	TRBD2	.	TRBJ2-5	TGTGCCAGCAGCAGAACTAGCGATTTAGAGACCCAGTACTTC	CASSRTSDLETQYF
TRBV4-1	TRBD2	.	TRBJ2-2	TGCGCCAGCAGCCAGGTAGCGGGGGCTAGAAACACCGGGGAGCTGTTTTTT	CASSQVAGARNTGELFF
TRBV28	.	.	TRBJ1-6	TGTGCCAGCAGTATGGGGAGGGGGGTTATCGGTTCACCCCTCCACTTT	CASSMGRGVIGSPLHF
TRBV6-6	.	.	TRBJ1-3	TGTGCCAGCAGTTACATACAGGGTAGCGGAAACACCATATATTTT	CASSYIQGSGNTIYF
TRBV7-3	.	.	TRBJ2-3	TGTGCCAGCAGCTTAATCCCCTTGGGAGTGGCAGATACGCAGTATTTT	CASSLIPLGVADTQYF
TRBV19	.	.	TRBJ1-4	TGTGCCAGTAAGGGGGCAACTAATGAAAAACTGTTTTTT	CASKGATNEKLFF
TRBV9	TRBD2	.	TRBJ2-3	TGTGCCAGCAGCGTCACTAGCGGGGCTGGCACAGATACGCAGTATTTT	CASSVTSGAGTDTQYF
TRBV19	.	.	TRBJ2-4	TGTGCCAGTAGTATGAAGGGCTCCAGCGGAAACATTCAGTACTTT	CASSMKGSSGNIQYF
TRBV18	.	.	TRBJ2-6	TGTGCCAGCTCACCACTAGTCGGGGTAGCACCTGGGGCCAACGTCCTGACTTTC	CASSPLVGVAPGANVLTF
TRBV21-1	.	.	TRBJ1-5	TGTGCCAGCAGCAAAGGGAGGGTAGGAGGCAATCAGCCCCAGCATTTT	CASSKGRVGGNQPQHF
TRBV3-1/TRBV3-2	TRBD2	.	TRBJ2-1	TGTGCCAGCAGCTTCACTAGCGGGGGGGCCAATGAGCAGTTCTTC	CASSFTSGGANEQFF
TRBV5-4	.	.	TRBJ1-2	TGTGCCAGCAGCTCAAAACCCGACAGTCCCTATGGCTACACCTTC	CASSSKPDSPYGYTF
TRBV5-1	TRBD1	.	TRBJ2-2	TGCGCCAGCAGCTTGAGGACAGGGTGGTCCGGGGAGCTGTTTTTT	CASSLRTGWSGELFF
TRBV15	TRBD1	.	TRBJ1-2	TGTGCCACCAGCAGAGCCCAGGGACAGATTAACTATGGCTACACCTTC	CATSRAQGQINYGYTF
TRBV6-5	TRBD1	.	TRBJ1-1	TGTGCCAGCAGTTACGCAGACAGGGAGGCTTTCTTT	CASSYADREAFF
TRBV11-2	TRBD1	.	TRBJ1-2	TGTGCCAGCAGCTTAGGGTGGGGACAGTCCTATGGCTACACCTTC	CASSLGWGQSYGYTF
TRBV5-4	TRBD2	.	TRBJ2-3	TGTGCCAGCAGCGCCCCGGGACGGGGGGGCCAGGATACGCAGTATTTT	CASSAPGRGGQDTQYF
TRBV18	TRBD1	.	TRBJ1-2	TGTGCCAGCTCAATAGGGACAGGGCCACTGTCCTATGGCTACACCTTC	CASSIGTGPLSYGYTF